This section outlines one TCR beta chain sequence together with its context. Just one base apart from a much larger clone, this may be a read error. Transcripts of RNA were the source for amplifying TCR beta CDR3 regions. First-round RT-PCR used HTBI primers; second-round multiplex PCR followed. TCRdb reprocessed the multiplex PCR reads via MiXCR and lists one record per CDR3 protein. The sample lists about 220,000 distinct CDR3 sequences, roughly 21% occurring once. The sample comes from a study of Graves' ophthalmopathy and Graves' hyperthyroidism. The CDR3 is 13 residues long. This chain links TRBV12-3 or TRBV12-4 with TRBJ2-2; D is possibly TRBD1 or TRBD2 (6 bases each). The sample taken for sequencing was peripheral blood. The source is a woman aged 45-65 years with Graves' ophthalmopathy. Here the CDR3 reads CASSQRGRGELVF. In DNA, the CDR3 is TGTGCCAGCAGCCAAAGGGGTAGGGGGGAGCTGGTTTTT.